The T cell receptor (beta chain) described here comes from a study of post-analysis software for immune sequencing data. Overall study results and limits: Roughly 5 TRBV segments, TRBV5-6, TRBV5-1 and TRBV20-1 among them, were found more frequent in patients than controls. People with multiple sclerosis had a significantly lower normalized Chao1 diversity than controls did.

The CDR3 has 14 residues. Trimming cost V 1 base and J 5 bases; bases outside gene matches: 1. Germline V gene data show CDR1 as MGHRA and CDR2 as YSYEKL. Unique molecular identifiers featured in each of the TCR beta cDNA libraries. Via MiXCR, TCRdb re-called the PCR reads, giving one row per CDR3 protein. The table shows 450,000 to 650,000 distinct CDR3 sequences, with roughly 47% occurring only once. In regard to this clonotype: Its matching antigen is unknown.

Sequences were obtained from blood. The chain has TRBV4-1 and TRBJ2-3; TRBD2 matches at 9 bases. This TCR derives from a girl aged 10-17 years with multiple sclerosis. The CDR3 nucleotides are TGCGCCAGCAGCCAAGGAGCGGGAGGAGATACGCAGTATTTT. As protein: CASSQGAGGDTQYF.